Reported below is one TCR beta chain. Its specific antigen is unknown. There are no base qualities to consult, and no much larger clone falls within one base. The data originate from a study of regulatory T cells in long-lasting Graves disease (dated by TCRdb to about 2021). Study-wide context: Persistent Graves' disease meant more than 5 years of antithyroid drug treatment with TSH receptor autoantibodies that stayed positive. This study used TCR sequencing and RNA sequencing of peripheral blood to compare persistent Graves' disease patients against newly diagnosed Graves' disease patients. The study was conducted in China and was registered as a clinical trial. A total of around 35 samples underwent TCR sequencing, from some 13 patients with persistent Graves' disease and some 20 patients with newly diagnosed Graves' disease. Antithyroid drugs had been taken for approximately 9.5 years on average by persistent Graves' disease patients in the clinical cohort.

The library was built by means of multiplex PCR. Sequencer: Illumina HiSeq 4000. To build TCR beta libraries, CDR3 regions were amplified by Arm-PCR using iRepertoire HTBI primers. Before sequencing, the PCR products went through gel purification. The source study handled its data this way. Gene usage analysis of CDR3 amino acid clonotypes relied on the roughly 60 TRBV and fewer than 15 TRBJ segments identified across samples. COPE and FqMerger were used to merge the filtered high-quality paired reads into contigs. BLAST was used to align contigs to IMGT TRBV, TRBD and TRBJ reference genes, and CDR3 was defined according to IMGT. Highly expanded clones were defined as clonotypes with a frequency above 0.1%. Shannon entropy served as the measure of repertoire diversity, while the Gini coefficient captured V-J evenness. Public clonotypes were defined as clonotypes shared by more than one individual. TCRdb trimmed public reads at Q25 via fastp, called clones via MiXCR and kept in-frame beta chains. Duplicate CDR3 protein sequences are folded into a single record with the most common DNA and genes. These V and J calls are TCRdb output, not the study's own analysis. The sample yields hundreds of thousands of distinct CDR3 sequences; 15% to 20% were counted once. The ten top clones hold about 29% of the sample.

The CDR3 numbers 14 residues from cysteine through phenylalanine. Left in the record is the CDR3 DNA by itself, 42 bases read in frame from the first base. CDR1 and CDR2 are read off the germline V gene as SNHLY and FYNNEI. Trimming costs V 4 bases and J 2 bases, and their ends lie 12 bases apart. The intended sense of this specimen's time point label: persistent/refractory GD, antithyroid drugs over 5 years with positive TRAb. For both TCR sequencing and RNA sequencing, RNA was extracted from PBMCs using TRIzol. The diagnosis of Graves' disease was made according to American Thyroid Association guidelines. Patients were recruited from an endocrinology department in Xi'an, China. Each patient gave approximately 10 milliliters of peripheral blood, collected in an EDTA anticoagulant tube. Ficoll Paque Plus density gradient separation was used to isolate PBMCs, and no further T cell sorting was done. An Agilent 2100 Bioanalyzer and agarose gel were used to check RNA quality, and a NanoDrop 2000 was used to measure RNA concentration.

Findings and caveats that apply to the study as a whole: Persistent disease showed preferential use of TRBV28, TRBJ1-2 and TRBJ2-5, whereas newly diagnosed disease favored TRBV20-1 and TRBJ2-1. Sequencing and analysis were limited to the TCR beta chain. Compared with newly diagnosed patients, persistent Graves' disease patients had lower TCR Shannon entropy and fewer highly expanded clones, which suggests clonal expansion. More public clonotypes were shared among persistent patients (roughly 2,900) than among newly diagnosed patients (more than 950). The authors noted that the small sample size was a limitation that may lower accuracy. The study examined only peripheral blood because the primary lesion, thyroid tissue, could not be accessed.

The V and J segments used are TRBV2 and TRBJ2-7; no D gene can be assigned with confidence. The clonotype originates from a female donor with Graves disease. The sequencing used peripheral blood mononuclear cells (PBMCs), collected when the disease was refractory, from a patient treated with antithyroid drugs. The sequenced DNA: TGTGCCAGCAGTGGGGCGTTAGGGACCTACGAGCAGTACTTC. This gives the protein CASSGALGTYEQYF.